Detailed here is one T cell receptor beta chain. Possible read error: a much larger clone is one base away. As part of library construction, unique molecular identifiers were attached to individual cDNA molecules. TCRdb re-called the 5' RACE reads through MiXCR, storing one row per CDR3 protein. The data hold around 44,000 distinct CDR3 sequences, with around 7.7% observed a single time. This sample stems from a study of early T cells in non-severe SARS-CoV-2 infection. In the study overall: The authors sequenced bulk RNA from unsorted whole blood, leaving chains unpaired.

Germline CDR1 MDHEN, CDR2 SYDVKM. Losses at the gene ends were 5 bases for V and 6 bases for J; bases not matched to a gene: 3. CDR3 length: 12 amino acids. This receptor was identified in an adult who was a healthcare worker with PCR-confirmed SARS-CoV-2 infection or an uninfected control (not recorded which). V and J are TRBV28 and TRBJ1-2; 7 bases map to TRBD1. Sequencing was carried out using whole blood. The CDR3 DNA reads TGTGCCAGCAGTACCGACAGGGATGGCTACACCTTC. It yields the protein CASSTDRDGYTF.